The subject of this entry is one T cell receptor (beta chain). The time point is: newly diagnosed GD, antithyroid drugs for less than 3 months. PBMC RNA was the source of the TCR library. The record originates from a study of regulatory T cells in long-lasting Graves disease. The CDR3 is 14 amino acids. V lost 3 bases, J lost 6 bases, and 12 bases lay in between. Arm-PCR of CDR3 regions with iRepertoire HTBI primers generated TCR beta libraries. TCRdb called the multiplex PCR reads again in MiXCR, with one record for every CDR3 protein. The table records around 250,000 distinct CDR3 sequences, 18% of them present only once. This same sample was also taken into another study, of T cells in Graves' hyperthyroidism and ophthalmopathy. That report notes: A patient was excluded if there was uncontrolled infection, other autoimmune disease, pregnancy or lactation. Thyroid ultrasound and orbital computed tomography, with clinical symptoms and serum thyroxine and TRAb, informed diagnoses.

The receptor was isolated from a woman between 25 and 40 years old with Graves disease. The chain recombines TRBV12-3 or TRBV12-4 with TRBJ2-1, with a possible D match to TRBD2 (7 bases). The specimen comprised peripheral blood mononuclear cells (PBMCs), sampled at new diagnosis, from a patient treated with antithyroid drugs. CDR3: CASSFGGGPNEQFF. The DNA for the CDR3 is TGTGCCAGCAGTTTTGGGGGGGGGCCCAATGAGCAGTTCTTC.